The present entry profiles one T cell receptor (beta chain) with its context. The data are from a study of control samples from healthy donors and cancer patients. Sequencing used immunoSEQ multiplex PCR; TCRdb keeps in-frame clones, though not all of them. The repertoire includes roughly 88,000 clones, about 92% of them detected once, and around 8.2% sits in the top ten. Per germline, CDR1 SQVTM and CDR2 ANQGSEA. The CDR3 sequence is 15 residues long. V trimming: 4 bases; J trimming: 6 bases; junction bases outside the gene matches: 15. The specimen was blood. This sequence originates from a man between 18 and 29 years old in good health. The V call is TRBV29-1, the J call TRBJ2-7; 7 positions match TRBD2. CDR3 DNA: TGCAGCGTTGGGGACCCCGGGGGGAAGTACGGCGAGCAGTACTTC. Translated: CSVGDPGGKYGEQYF.